The 6 T cell receptor beta chains reported below all come from one sample, sequenced in a study of CD8+CD57+ T cells in acquired aplastic anemia. Patients sequenced had flow cytometry evidence of CD8+CD57+ cell expansion. Profiling of TCR beta VDJ combinations and CDR3 sequences used genomic DNA as template. TCRdb re-called the reads through MiXCR, storing one row per CDR3 protein. Of about 160,000 distinct CDR3 sequences listed, 71% are singletons. Source material: sorted CD4+, CD8+, or CD8+CD57+ T cells (not recorded which) from PBMCs. The source of these receptors is a human donor with aplastic anemia.

The chain couples TRBV24-1 to TRBJ2-1, with D hard to call. Deletions cut 4 bases from V and 4 bases from J, with 13 bases between. This CDR3 is built from 15 residues. Germline V gene lookup returns CDR1 KGHDR and CDR2 SFDVKD. The DNA for the CDR3 is TGTGCCACCAGTGAGGACGGCCGTGGTTACAATGAGCAGTTCTTC. Residues: CATSEDGRGYNEQFF.

CDR3 in amino acids: CAAKTGDNEQYF. As DNA, the CDR3 is TGTGCCGCCAAAACAGGGGACAATGAGCAGTACTTC. The chain is built from TRBV10-3 and TRBJ2-7; the match to TRBD1 covers 7 bases. There are 12 residues in the CDR3. Germline values: CDR1 ENHRY, CDR2 SYGVKD. With 11 bases clipped from V and 7 bases from J, the junction kept 11 bases outside the gene matches.

In this sample, this clonotype turned up once. The chain recombines TRBV20-1 with TRBJ1-2; 8 bases agree with TRBD1. V was pared by 5 bases and J by 2 bases, with 7 bases of the junction left unmatched. CDR1 and CDR2 (germline): DFQATT, SNEGSKA (reference sequence). The CDR3 extends over 14 amino acids. CDR3 coding DNA: TGCAGTGCTTGGGGGACAGGAACAAACTATGGCTACACCTTC. It encodes CSAWGTGTNYGYTF.

The V call is TRBV7-6, the J call TRBJ1-2; 7 bases agree with TRBD1. The V segment lost 4 bases and the J segment 5 bases; nucleotides outside the gene matches: 7. The germline gives CDR1 SGHVS, CDR2 FNYEAQ. The CDR3 totals 14 residues. The CDR3 protein is CASSSFQGEYGYTF. The CDR3 DNA follows: TGTGCCAGCAGCTCTTTCCAGGGGGAATATGGCTACACCTTC. Together with reference TRBV7-6 and TRBJ1-2, the CDR3 gives the full variable domain: GAGVSQSPRYKVTKRGQDVALRCDPISGHVSLYWYRQALGQGPEFLTYFNYEAQQDKSGLPNDRFSAERPEGSISTLTIQRTEQRDSAMYRCASSSFQGEYGYTFGSGTRLTVV.

Only a few counts were recorded for this clonotype. The CDR3 DNA is TGTGCCAGCAGCTGGCGAGAAATTTTTGGGGTCTCCTACAATGAGCAGTTCTTC. Translating gives CASSWREIFGVSYNEQFF. The chain employs TRBV5-6 and TRBJ2-1; D is ambiguous. This CDR3 has 18 amino acids. CDR1 and CDR2 (germline): SGHDT, YYEEEE. Trimming left V 3 bases short and J 0 bases short, with 19 bases between.

The V gene is TRBV25-1, the J gene TRBJ2-3; 7 nucleotides agree with TRBD1. Germline lookup yields CDR1 MGHDK and CDR2 SYGVNS. The CDR3 length is 16 residues. After removal of 3 bases from V and 6 bases from J, the junction contained 12 bases not matched to a gene. The CDR3 sequence is CASSEGASGTVDTQYF. In nucleotides, the CDR3 is TGTGCCAGCAGTGAGGGTGCTAGTGGGACAGTGGATACGCAGTATTTT.